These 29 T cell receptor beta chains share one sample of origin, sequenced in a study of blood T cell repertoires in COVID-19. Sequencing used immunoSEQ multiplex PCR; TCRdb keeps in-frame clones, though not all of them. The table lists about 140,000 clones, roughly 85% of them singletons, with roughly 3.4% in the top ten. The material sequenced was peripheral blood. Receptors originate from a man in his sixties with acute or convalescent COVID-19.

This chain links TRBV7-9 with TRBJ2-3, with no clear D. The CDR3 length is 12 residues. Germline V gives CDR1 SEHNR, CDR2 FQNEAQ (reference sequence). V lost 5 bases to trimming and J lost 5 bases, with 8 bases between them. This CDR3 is CASSLPLDTQYF. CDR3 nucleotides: TGTGCCAGCAGCCTACCGCTAGATACGCAGTATTTT.

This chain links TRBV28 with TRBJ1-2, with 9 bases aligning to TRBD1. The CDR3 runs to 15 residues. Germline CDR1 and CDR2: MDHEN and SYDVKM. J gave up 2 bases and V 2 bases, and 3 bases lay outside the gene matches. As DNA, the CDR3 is TGTGCCAGCAGTTTACACGGACAGGGGAACTATGGCTACACCTTC. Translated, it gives CASSLHGQGNYGYTF.

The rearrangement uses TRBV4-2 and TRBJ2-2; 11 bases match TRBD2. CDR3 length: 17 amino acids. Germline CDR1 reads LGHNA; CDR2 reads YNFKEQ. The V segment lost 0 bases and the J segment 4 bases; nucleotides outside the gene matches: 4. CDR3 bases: TGTGCCAGCAGCCAAGAGGGACTAGCGGCCTCCACCGGGGAGCTGTTTTTT. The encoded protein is CASSQEGLAASTGELFF.

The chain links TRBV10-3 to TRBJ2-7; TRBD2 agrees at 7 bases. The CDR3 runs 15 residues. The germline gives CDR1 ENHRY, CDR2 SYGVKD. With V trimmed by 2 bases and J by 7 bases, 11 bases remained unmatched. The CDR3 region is CAISEMSGARGEQYF. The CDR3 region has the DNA TGTGCCATCAGTGAGATGAGCGGGGCCCGAGGGGAGCAGTACTTC.

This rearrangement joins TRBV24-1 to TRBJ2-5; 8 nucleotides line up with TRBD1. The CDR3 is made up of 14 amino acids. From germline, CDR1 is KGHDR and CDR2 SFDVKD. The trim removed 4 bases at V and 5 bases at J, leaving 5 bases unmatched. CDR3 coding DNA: TGTGCCACCAGTGAGGGGACAGGAGGGGAGACCCAGTACTTC. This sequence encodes CATSEGTGGETQYF.

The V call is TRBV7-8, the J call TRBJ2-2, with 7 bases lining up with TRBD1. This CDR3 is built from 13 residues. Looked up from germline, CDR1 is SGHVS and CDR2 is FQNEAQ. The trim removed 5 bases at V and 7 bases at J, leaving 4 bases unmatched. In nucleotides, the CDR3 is TGTGCCAGCAGCCAAACAGGGGTCGGGGAGCTGTTTTTT. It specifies CASSQTGVGELFF.

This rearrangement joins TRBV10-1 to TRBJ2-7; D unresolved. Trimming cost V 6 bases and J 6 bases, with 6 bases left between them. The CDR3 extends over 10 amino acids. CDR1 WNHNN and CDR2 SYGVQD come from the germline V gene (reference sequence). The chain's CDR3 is CASRRSEQYF. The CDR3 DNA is TGCGCCAGCAGGAGGAGCGAGCAGTACTTC.

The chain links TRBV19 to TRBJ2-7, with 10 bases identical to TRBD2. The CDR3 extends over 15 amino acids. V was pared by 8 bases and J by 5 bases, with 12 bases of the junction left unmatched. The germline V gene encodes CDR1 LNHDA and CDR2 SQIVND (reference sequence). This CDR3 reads CASSETGTSVDEQYF. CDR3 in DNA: TGTGCCAGTTCTGAGACCGGGACTAGCGTGGACGAGCAGTACTTC. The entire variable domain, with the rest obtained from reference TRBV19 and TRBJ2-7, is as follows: DGGITQSPKYLFRKEGQNVTLSCEQNLNHDAMYWYRQDPGQGLRLIYYSQIVNDFQKGDIAEGYSVSREKKESFPLTVTSAQKNPTAFYLCASSETGTSVDEQYFGPGTRLTVT.

CDR3 nucleotides: TGCGCCAGCCGGGGACTAGCGGGAGCCTACGAGCAGTACTTC. It codes for CASRGLAGAYEQYF. The chain couples TRBV5-1 to TRBJ2-7; 14 bases are shared with TRBD2. The J segment lost 2 bases and the V segment lost 7 bases, leaving 2 bases of the junction unmatched. Looked up from germline, CDR1 is SGHRS and CDR2 is YFSETQ. This CDR3 has 14 amino acids.

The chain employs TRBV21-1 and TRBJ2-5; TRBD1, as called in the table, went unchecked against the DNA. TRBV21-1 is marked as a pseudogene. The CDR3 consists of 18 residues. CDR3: CASSKVGRTGNFQETQYF. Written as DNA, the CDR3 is TGTGCCAGCAGCAAAGTGGGGAGGACAGGGAATTTCCAAGAGACCCAGTACTTC.

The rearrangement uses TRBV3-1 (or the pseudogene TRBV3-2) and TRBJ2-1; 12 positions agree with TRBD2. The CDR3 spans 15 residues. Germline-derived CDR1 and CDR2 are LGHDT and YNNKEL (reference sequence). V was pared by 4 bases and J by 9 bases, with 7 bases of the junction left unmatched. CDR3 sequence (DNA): TGTGCCAGCAGCCCTCGACTAGCGGGAGCGAGTGAGCAGTTCTTC. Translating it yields CASSPRLAGASEQFF.

The CDR3 loop is CASSFDRSTGELFF. The DNA for the CDR3 is TGTGCCAGCAGCTTTGACAGGTCCACCGGGGAGCTGTTTTTT. V gene TRBV7-6 combines with J gene TRBJ2-2; a weak D match, TRBD1 (6 bases). The CDR3 length is 14 residues. V was clipped by 3 bases and J by 4 bases, with 9 bases between them. The V gene's germline CDR1 is SGHVS and CDR2 FNYEAQ.

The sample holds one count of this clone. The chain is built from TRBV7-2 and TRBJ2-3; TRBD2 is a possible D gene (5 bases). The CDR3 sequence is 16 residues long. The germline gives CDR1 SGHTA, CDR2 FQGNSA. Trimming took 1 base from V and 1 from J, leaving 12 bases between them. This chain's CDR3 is CASSLDGGLRTDTQYF. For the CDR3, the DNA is TGTGCCAGCAGCTTAGATGGCGGGCTTCGCACAGATACGCAGTATTTT.

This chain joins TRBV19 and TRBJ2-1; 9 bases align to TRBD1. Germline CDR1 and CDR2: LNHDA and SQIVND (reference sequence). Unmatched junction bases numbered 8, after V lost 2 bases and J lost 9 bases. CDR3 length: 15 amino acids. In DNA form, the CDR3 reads TGTGCCAGTAGTATACCGGGACAGGGTATGATTGAGCAGTTCTTC. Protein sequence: CASSIPGQGMIEQFF.

CDR3 amino acids: CASSLRTGMNSPLHF. DNA for the CDR3: TGCGCCAGCAGCTTGAGGACAGGGATGAATTCACCCCTCCACTTT. The chain recombines TRBV5-1 with TRBJ1-6; TRBD1 aligns across 8 bases. This CDR3 has 15 residues. Trimming cost V 1 base and J 7 bases; bases outside gene matches: 4. Germline-derived CDR1 and CDR2 are SGHRS and YFSETQ.

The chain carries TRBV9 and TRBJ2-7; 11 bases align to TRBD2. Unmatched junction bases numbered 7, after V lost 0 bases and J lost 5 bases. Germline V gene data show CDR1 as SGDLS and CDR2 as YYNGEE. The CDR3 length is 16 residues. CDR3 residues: CASSVASTSGSHEQYF. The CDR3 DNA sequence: TGTGCCAGCAGCGTAGCATCAACTAGCGGGAGCCACGAGCAGTACTTC.

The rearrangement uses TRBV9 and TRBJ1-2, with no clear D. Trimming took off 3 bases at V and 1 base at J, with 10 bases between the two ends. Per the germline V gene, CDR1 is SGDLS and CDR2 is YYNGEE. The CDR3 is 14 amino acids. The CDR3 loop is CASSATESNYGYTF. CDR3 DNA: TGTGCCAGCAGCGCCACTGAGAGTAACTATGGCTACACCTTC. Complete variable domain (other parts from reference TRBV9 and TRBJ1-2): DSGVTQTPKHLITATGQRVTLRCSPRSGDLSVYWYQQSLDQGLQFLIQYYNGEERAKGNILERFSAQQFPDLHSELNLSSLELGDSALYFCASSATESNYGYTFGSGTRLTVV.

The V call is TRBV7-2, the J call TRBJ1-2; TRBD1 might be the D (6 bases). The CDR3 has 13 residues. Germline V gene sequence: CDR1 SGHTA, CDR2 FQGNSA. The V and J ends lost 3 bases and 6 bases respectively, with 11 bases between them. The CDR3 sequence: CASSLDSRNGYTF. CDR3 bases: TGTGCCAGCAGCTTGGACAGTAGGAATGGCTACACCTTC.

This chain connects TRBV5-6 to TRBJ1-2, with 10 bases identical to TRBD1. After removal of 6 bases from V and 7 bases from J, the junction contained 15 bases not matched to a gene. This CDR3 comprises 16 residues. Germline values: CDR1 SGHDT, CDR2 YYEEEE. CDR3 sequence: CASTGRTGGPSGGYTF. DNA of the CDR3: TGTGCCAGCACCGGAAGGACAGGGGGTCCCTCCGGTGGCTACACCTTC.

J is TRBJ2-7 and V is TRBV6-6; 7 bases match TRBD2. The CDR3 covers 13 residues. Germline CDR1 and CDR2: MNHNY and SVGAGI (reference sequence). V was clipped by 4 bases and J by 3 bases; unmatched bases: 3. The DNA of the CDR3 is TGTGCCAGCAGTTCCCAGCGGGGCTACGAGCAGTACTTC. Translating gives CASSSQRGYEQYF.

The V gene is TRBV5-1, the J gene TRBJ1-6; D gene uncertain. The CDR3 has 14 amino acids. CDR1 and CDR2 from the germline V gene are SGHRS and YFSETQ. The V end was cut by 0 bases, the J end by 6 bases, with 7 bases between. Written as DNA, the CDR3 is TGCGCCAGCAGCTTGGCGGTTCCTAATTCACCCCTCCACTTT. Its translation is CASSLAVPNSPLHF.

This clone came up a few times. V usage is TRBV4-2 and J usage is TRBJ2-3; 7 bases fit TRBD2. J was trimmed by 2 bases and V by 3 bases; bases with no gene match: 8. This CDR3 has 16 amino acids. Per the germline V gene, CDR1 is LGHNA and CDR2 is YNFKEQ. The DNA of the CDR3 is TGTGCCAGCAGCCACTCCGGGACTACGACCACAGATACGCAGTATTTT. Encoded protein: CASSHSGTTTTDTQYF.

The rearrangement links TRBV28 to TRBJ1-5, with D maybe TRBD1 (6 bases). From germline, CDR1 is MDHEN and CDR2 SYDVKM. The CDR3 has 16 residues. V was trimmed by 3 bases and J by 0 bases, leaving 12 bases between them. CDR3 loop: CASSFRPGVSNQPQHF. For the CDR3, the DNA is TGTGCCAGCAGTTTTCGTCCAGGGGTTAGCAATCAGCCCCAGCATTTT.

CDR3: CASSPTGTNEKLFF. The CDR3 region has the DNA TGTGCCAGTAGTCCCACGGGTACTAATGAAAAACTGTTTTTT. The genes are TRBV19 and TRBJ1-4; no definite D call. The CDR3 runs 14 residues. Germline V lookup: CDR1 LNHDA, CDR2 SQIVND (reference sequence). Trimming shortened V by 5 bases and J by 2 bases, and 9 bases separated the two germline ends.

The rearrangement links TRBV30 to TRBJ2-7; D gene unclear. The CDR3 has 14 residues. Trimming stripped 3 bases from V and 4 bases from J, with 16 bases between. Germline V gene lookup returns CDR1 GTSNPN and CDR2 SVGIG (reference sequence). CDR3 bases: TGTGCCTGGAGCCCCCCGGGTGGTTATTACGAGCAGTACTTC. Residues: CAWSPPGGYYEQYF.

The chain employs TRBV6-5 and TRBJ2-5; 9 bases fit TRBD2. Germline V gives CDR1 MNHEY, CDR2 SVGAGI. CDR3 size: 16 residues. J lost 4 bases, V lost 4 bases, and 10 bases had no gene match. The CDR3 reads CASSLAGEGYRETQYF. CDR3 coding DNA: TGTGCCAGCAGTTTAGCGGGAGAGGGGTACAGAGAGACCCAGTACTTC.

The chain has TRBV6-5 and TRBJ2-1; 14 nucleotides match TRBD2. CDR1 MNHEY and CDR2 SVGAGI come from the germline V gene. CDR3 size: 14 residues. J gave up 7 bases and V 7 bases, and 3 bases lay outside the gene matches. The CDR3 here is CASIGTSGRNEQFF. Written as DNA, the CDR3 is TGTGCCAGCATTGGGACTAGCGGGAGAAATGAGCAGTTCTTC.

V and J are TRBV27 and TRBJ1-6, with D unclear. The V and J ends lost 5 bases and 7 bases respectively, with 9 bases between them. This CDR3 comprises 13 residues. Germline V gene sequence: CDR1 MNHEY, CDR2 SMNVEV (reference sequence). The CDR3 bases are TGTGCCAGCAGTGAGTCACTAAATTCACCCCTCCACTTT. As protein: CASSESLNSPLHF.

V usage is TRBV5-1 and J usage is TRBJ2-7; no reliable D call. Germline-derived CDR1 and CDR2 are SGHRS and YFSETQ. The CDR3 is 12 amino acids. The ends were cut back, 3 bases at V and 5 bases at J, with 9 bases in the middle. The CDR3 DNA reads TGCGCCAGCAGCTCGAGGAGTGACGAGCAGTACTTC. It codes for CASSSRSDEQYF.